The rows below give T cell receptor beta chains drawn from one sample of a study of shared clonotypes between healthy human individuals. TCRdb keeps only in-frame clones here, not all; method: immunoSEQ multiplex PCR. The table lists approximately 640,000 clones, roughly 78% of them singletons, with about 1.8% in the top ten. What was sequenced was memory CD4+ T cells sorted from blood. Receptors originate from a woman in her thirties in good health. CDR3s include the opening cysteine and the closing phenylalanine or tryptophan. The order of the fields is J gene, V gene, D gene, CDR3 protein. A D gene is named only where the DNA matches it firmly.

j_gene: TRBJ1-2
v_gene: TRBV15
d_gene: NA
CDR3aa: CATSRDLGGYTF

j_gene: TRBJ1-5
v_gene: TRBV2
d_gene: TRBD1
CDR3aa: CASSGGQGAVQPQHF

j_gene: TRBJ1-3
v_gene: TRBV9
d_gene: NA
CDR3aa: CASSSSGVSGNTIYF

j_gene: TRBJ1-3
v_gene: TRBV2
d_gene: NA
CDR3aa: CASRGSSGNTIYF

j_gene: TRBJ1-2
v_gene: TRBV5-1
d_gene: TRBD1
CDR3aa: CASNADGTDYGYTF

j_gene: TRBJ2-3
v_gene: TRBV4-1
d_gene: NA
CDR3aa: CASSHSGPPPDTQYF

j_gene: TRBJ1-1
v_gene: TRBV7-9
d_gene: NA
CDR3aa: CASSLMGSRNTEAFF

j_gene: TRBJ1-1
v_gene: TRBV7-8
d_gene: NA
CDR3aa: CASSLPQTGIEAFF

j_gene: TRBJ1-1
v_gene: TRBV11-3
d_gene: NA
CDR3aa: CASSLLPGTNRNTEAFF

j_gene: NA
v_gene: TRBV29-1
d_gene: TRBD2
CDR3aa: CSVEAGQGTSGMVYEQYF

j_gene: TRBJ2-7
v_gene: TRBV7-6
d_gene: NA
CDR3aa: CASSFFPPPRAGYPQYF

j_gene: TRBJ2-2
v_gene: TRBV5-1
d_gene: NA
CDR3aa: CASSSGTGNTGELFF

j_gene: TRBJ2-1
v_gene: TRBV2
d_gene: NA
CDR3aa: CASANLNSYNEQFF

j_gene: TRBJ1-2
v_gene: TRBV28
d_gene: NA
CDR3aa: CASTLGANYNGYTF

j_gene: TRBJ2-3
v_gene: TRBV29-1
d_gene: TRBD2
CDR3aa: CSVDVLAGGSDTQYF

j_gene: TRBJ2-6
v_gene: TRBV4-1
d_gene: TRBD1
CDR3aa: CASSQEGTGGAGANVLTF